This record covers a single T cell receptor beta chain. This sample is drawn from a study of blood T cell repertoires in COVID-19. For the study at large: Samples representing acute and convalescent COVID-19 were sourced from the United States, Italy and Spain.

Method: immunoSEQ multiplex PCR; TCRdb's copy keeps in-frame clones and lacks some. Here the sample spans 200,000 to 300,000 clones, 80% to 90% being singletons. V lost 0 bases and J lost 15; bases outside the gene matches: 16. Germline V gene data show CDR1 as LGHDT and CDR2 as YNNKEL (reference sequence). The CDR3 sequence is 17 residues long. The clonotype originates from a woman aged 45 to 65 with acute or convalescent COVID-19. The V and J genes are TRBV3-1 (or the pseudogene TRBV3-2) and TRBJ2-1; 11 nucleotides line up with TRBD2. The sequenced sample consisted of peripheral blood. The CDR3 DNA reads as TGTGCCAGCAGCCAAGATCGAAACGGACTAGCGGGTATAGTTAGGTTCTTC. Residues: CASSQDRNGLAGIVRFF.